This T cell receptor (beta chain) was observed in a study of T-cell reconstitution after alpha-beta-depleted transplantation in children. Unique molecular identifiers were built into the TCRbeta library. TCRdb reprocessed the PCR reads via MiXCR and lists one record per CDR3 protein. The data contain about 830,000 distinct CDR3 sequences, roughly 15% of them singletons. The CDR3 length is 15 residues. The germline CDR1 and CDR2 sequences are SGHAT and FQDESV (reference sequence). V lost 0 bases and J lost 2, with 9 bases in between. Study results and limitations: High day-60 TCRbeta diversity in some patients came from surviving recipient T cells and thymic progenitors. A year post-transplant, T-cell counts and diversity derived mostly from newly produced T cells. Several hundred expanded graft clones reportedly gave rise to the alpha-beta T cells present about two months after transplant.

In regard to this clonotype: As yet, its antigen is unknown.

The sample in question was PBMCs, mostly from graft donor cells, obtained 360 days after TCRalphabeta/CD19-depleted stem cell transplant. V is TRBV11-1 and J is TRBJ2-3; a possible D gene is TRBD2 (5 bases). The TCR was taken from a male patient between 5 and 17 years old who had a stem cell transplant for acute lymphoblastic leukemia, so the T cells may come from the graft donor. Written as DNA, the CDR3 is TGTGCCAGCAGCTTAGCGGCCCTAGCCACAGATACGCAGTATTTT. This codes for CASSLAALATDTQYF.